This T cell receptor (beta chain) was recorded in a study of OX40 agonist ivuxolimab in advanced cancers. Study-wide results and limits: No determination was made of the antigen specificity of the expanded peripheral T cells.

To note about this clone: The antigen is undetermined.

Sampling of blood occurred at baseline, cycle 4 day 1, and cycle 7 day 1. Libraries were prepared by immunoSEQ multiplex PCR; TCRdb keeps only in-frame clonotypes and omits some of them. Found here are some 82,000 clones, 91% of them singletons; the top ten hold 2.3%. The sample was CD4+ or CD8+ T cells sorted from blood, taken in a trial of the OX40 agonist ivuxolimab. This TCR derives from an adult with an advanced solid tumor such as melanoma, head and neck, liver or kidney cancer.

The DNA for the CDR3 is TGTGCCAGCAGCCATGCCGGGACAGTCATTAACTACGAGCAGTACTTC. Encoded protein: CASSHAGTVINYEQYF. The chain has TRBV7-9 and TRBJ2-7, with TRBD1 matching over 7 bases. The ends lost 5 bases at V and 3 bases at J; junction bases unmatched: 13. Germline CDR1 reads SEHNR; CDR2 reads FQNEAQ (reference sequence). The CDR3 extends over 16 amino acids.